The 7 T cell receptor beta chains reported below all come from one sample, sequenced in a study of T-cell memory formation after mild COVID-19. TCRdb redid the calling of the 5' RACE reads with MiXCR, one entry per CDR3 protein. The table includes about 140,000 distinct CDR3 sequences, more than 12% detected once. Sequencing input: PBMCs or a T cell subset sorted from them (not recorded which). Receptor source: an adult woman who had mild COVID-19 (a few samples of this study predate the infection). Cell type and time point are not known.

J is TRBJ2-1 and V is TRBV2; 8 bases match TRBD1. Germline values: CDR1 SNHLY, CDR2 FYNNEI. The V and J ends lost 6 bases and 7 bases, in that order; junction bases with no gene match: 11. The CDR3 is 15 residues long. CDR3 nucleotides: TGTGCCAGCAGACACACTGGACAGGGATTGAATGAGCAGTTCTTC. Protein sequence: CASRHTGQGLNEQFF.

This clonotype turned up a few times. The chain carries TRBV7-2 and TRBJ2-1, with TRBD2 matching 9 bases. This CDR3 region has 14 residues. The J segment lost 8 bases and the V segment lost 5 bases, leaving 7 bases of the junction unmatched. Germline V gives CDR1 SGHTA, CDR2 FQGNSA. Written as DNA, the CDR3 is TGTGCCAGCAGCCTACCGGGACTAGCAGATGAGCAGTTCTTC. Its protein product is CASSLPGLADEQFF.

The rearrangement joins TRBV20-1 to TRBJ2-7; tentative D call: TRBD1 (6 bases). The CDR3 contains 13 residues. From germline, CDR1 is DFQATT and CDR2 SNEGSKA (reference sequence). The V end lost 5 bases, the J end lost 3 bases, and 14 bases lay between the germline ends. The CDR3 is CSAPGQSIYEQYF. In DNA form, the CDR3 reads TGCAGTGCTCCGGGACAATCCATCTACGAGCAGTACTTC.

The chain carries TRBV4-1 and TRBJ1-2, with D perhaps matching TRBD1 (6 bases). Trimming pared 4 bases from V and 1 base from J, leaving 16 bases between. Germline assignment: CDR1 MGHRA and CDR2 YSYEKL. This CDR3 contains 16 residues. The CDR3: CASSRVPVGGNYGYTF. DNA for the CDR3: TGCGCCAGCAGCCGGGTCCCCGTAGGGGGTAACTATGGCTACACCTTC.

The rearrangement joins TRBV28 to TRBJ2-2; D gene ambiguous. V lost 8 bases and J 2 bases, leaving 12 bases between the germline ends. Germline CDR1 and CDR2: MDHEN and SYDVKM. The CDR3 contains 14 residues. The CDR3 DNA follows: TGTGCCAGCCTGGGCTCTCTTAACACCGGGGAGCTGTTTTTT. Translation gives CASLGSLNTGELFF. Together with reference TRBV28 and TRBJ2-2, the CDR3 gives the full variable domain: DVKVTQSSRYLVKRTGEKVFLECVQDMDHENMFWYRQDPGLGLRLIYFSYDVKMKEKGDIPEGYSVSREKKERFSLILESASTNQTSMYLCASLGSLNTGELFFGEGSRLTVL.

This clonotype was detected a few times. CDR3 nucleotides: TGCGCCAGCAGCCTACTACTCTCGCTTGGAGAGACCCAGTACTTC. Translated: CASSLLLSLGETQYF. This rearrangement joins TRBV4-3 to TRBJ2-5; the D is unclear. Germline values: CDR1 LGHNA, CDR2 YSLEER. The CDR3 is 15 amino acids. Trimming took 4 bases from V and 4 from J, leaving 16 bases between them.

The chain recombines TRBV19 with TRBJ2-7; TRBD1 agrees at 8 bases. The CDR3 sequence is 13 residues long. Losses at the gene ends were 3 bases for V and 2 bases for J; bases not matched to a gene: 0. Germline-derived CDR1 and CDR2 are LNHDA and SQIVND (reference sequence). CDR3 DNA: TGTGCCAGTAGTATGACAGGGGCCTACGAGCAGTACTTC. Protein: CASSMTGAYEQYF.